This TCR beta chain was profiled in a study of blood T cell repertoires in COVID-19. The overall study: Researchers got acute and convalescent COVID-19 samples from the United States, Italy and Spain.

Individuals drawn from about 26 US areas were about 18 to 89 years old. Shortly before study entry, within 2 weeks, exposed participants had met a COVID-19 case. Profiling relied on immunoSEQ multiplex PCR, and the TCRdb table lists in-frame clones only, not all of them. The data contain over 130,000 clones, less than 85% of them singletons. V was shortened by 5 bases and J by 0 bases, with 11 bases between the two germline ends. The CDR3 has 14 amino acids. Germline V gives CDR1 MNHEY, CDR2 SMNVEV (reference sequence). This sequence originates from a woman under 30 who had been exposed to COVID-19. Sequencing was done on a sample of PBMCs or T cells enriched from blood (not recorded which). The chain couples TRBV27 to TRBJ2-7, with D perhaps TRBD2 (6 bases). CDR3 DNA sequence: TGTGCCAGCAGTCTGGGGACTCTCTCCTACGAGCAGTACTTC. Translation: CASSLGTLSYEQYF.